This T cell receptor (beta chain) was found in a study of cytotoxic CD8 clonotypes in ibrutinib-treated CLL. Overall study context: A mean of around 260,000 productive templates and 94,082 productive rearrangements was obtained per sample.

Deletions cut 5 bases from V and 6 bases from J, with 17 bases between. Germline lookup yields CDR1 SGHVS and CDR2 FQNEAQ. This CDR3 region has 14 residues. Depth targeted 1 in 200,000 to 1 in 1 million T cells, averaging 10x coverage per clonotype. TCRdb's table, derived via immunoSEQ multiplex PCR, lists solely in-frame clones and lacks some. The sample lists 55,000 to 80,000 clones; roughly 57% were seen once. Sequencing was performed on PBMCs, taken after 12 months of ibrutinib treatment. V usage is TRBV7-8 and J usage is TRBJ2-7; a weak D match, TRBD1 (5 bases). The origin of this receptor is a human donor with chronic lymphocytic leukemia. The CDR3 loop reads CASSPLGAPVEQYV. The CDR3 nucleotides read TGTGCCAGCAGCCCGTTAGGGGCTCCAGTCGAGCAGTACGTC.